This T cell receptor (beta chain) came from a study of OX40 agonist ivuxolimab in advanced cancers. For the wider study: Ivuxolimab was a fully human IgG2 agonistic monoclonal antibody targeting the costimulatory receptor OX40 (CD134). Intravenous ivuxolimab was administered to patients every 2 weeks at six dose levels: 0.01, 0.1, 0.3, 1.5, 3 and 10 mg/kg. Of the roughly 52 patients in dose escalation, some 20 had hepatocellular carcinoma, roughly 15 had melanoma, 9 had renal cell carcinoma and 9 had head and neck cancer. The dose-escalation cohort was 82.7% male with a mean age of approximately 60 years, ranging from roughly 20 to 80. Prior anti-PD-1, anti-PD-L1 or anti-CTLA-4 therapy was permitted, and 30% to 45% of dose-escalation patients had received checkpoint inhibitors. Partial responses occurred in three dose-escalation patients, of whom one had hepatocellular carcinoma and two had cutaneous melanoma. Peripheral TCRbeta sequencing aimed to test whether ivuxolimab altered TCR sequence diversity and caused clonal T-cell expansion. The paper reports the monotherapy dose-escalation portion (N of about 52 patients) of the phase I ivuxolimab trial. Study-wide conclusions, independent of this receptor: After ivuxolimab, CD8+ T cells had more expanded clones than CD4+ T cells on average. Which antigens the clonally expanded peripheral T cells were specific for was not determined. Partial responders in the 0.1-3.0 mg/kg groups had among the lowest normalized peripheral clonal expansion, especially among CD8+ T cells. Clonal expansion of both CD4+ and CD8+ blood T cells was observed from baseline to week 6 at doses 0.1 to 3.0 mg/kg. Low levels of normalized T-cell clonal expansion were also seen in some nonresponding patients.

The CDR3 contains 15 residues, cysteine and phenylalanine counted. The entry retains the CDR3 DNA only, 45 bases that are in frame from base 1. After removal of 6 bases from V and 8 bases from J, the junction retains 13 bases not matched to a gene. CDR1 is given as SEHNR and CDR2 as FQNEAQ, both from the germline V gene (reference sequence). The trial excluded patients who had a history of autoimmune disease or were on systemic immunosuppression. Peripheral blood for TCR sequencing was collected from all dose cohorts at baseline, on cycle 4 day 1, and on cycle 7 day 1. The samples were taken from a phase I, first-in-human, multicenter, open-label dose-escalation trial of ivuxolimab. Adults with locally advanced or metastatic melanoma, renal cell, hepatocellular, or head and neck squamous cell carcinoma were enrolled in the trial. CD4+ and CD8+ T cells were sorted separately from peripheral blood before TCR sequencing.

A word on this clone: The antigen it binds to is not known. One base away there is no much larger clone; base qualities are not given.

To sequence the TCRbeta CDR3 region, genomic DNA was isolated from the sorted cells. TCRbeta CDR3 regions were sequenced using the immunoSEQ Assay. The immuneACCESS repertoire file appears here via TCRdb, limited to in-frame rearrangements. These files lack a portion of the clones; in checked studies, under half of the deficit traces to unresolved V genes, and the cause of the others is not known. This sample has around 58,000 clones in its table, and 75% to 90% of those were observed once. Together, the top ten hold about 13% of the sample. The specimen comprised CD4+ or CD8+ T cells sorted from blood, sampled in a trial of the OX40 agonist ivuxolimab. The rearrangement joined TRBV7-9 to TRBJ1-3, and TRBD1 aligns with 7 junction nucleotides. This TCR was sampled from an adult with an advanced solid tumor such as melanoma, head and neck, liver or kidney cancer. At the DNA level, the sequence is TGTGCCAGCAGTTCGGGGACACTCACAGGGGACACCATATATTTT. It translates as CASSSGTLTGDTIYF.